This T cell receptor beta chain is drawn from a study of blood T cell repertoires in COVID-19. The wider study: From T cells, B-cell-depleted T cells, or PBMCs came the material, which was cDNA or gDNA.

This table comes from immunoSEQ multiplex PCR, and its TCRdb copy is limited to in-frame clones, with some not included. This table has some 340,000 clones, roughly 86% appearing once. Germline CDR1 is MDHEN and CDR2 is SYDVKM. V shed 4 bases and J 1 base; nucleotides not matched to a gene: 5. This CDR3 spans 16 amino acids. Sequenced sample: PBMCs or T cells enriched from blood (not recorded which). The gene calls are TRBV28 and TRBJ2-3; 10 bases map to TRBD2. This TCR was recovered from a woman under 40 who had recovered from COVID-19. The DNA of the CDR3 is TGTGCCAGCAGTTCACTAGCGGGGAGTCGCACAGATACGCAGTATTTT. Translating gives CASSSLAGSRTDTQYF. Full variable domain (remainder filled in from reference TRBV28 and TRBJ2-3): DVKVTQSSRYLVKRTGEKVFLECVQDMDHENMFWYRQDPGLGLRLIYFSYDVKMKEKGDIPEGYSVSREKKERFSLILESASTNQTSMYLCASSSLAGSRTDTQYFGPGTRLTVL.